This T cell receptor (beta chain) was observed in a study of metastatic and nonmetastatic thyroid tumors. None of the patients had undergone any treatment ahead of thyroid surgery. TCRdb used MiXCR to call clones anew from the PCR reads. Of about 49,000 clones in the sample, 20% were seen once. This clone was seen ten or more times. The sequence derives from a female donor with papillary thyroid cancer or a benign thyroid nodule (not recorded which). Some clones in this sample may be carry-over from other donors' samples. Sequenced material: blood.

The CDR3 spells CASSVGQGDGYTF. CDR3 sequence (DNA): TGTGCCAGCAGCGTGGGACAGGGTGACGGCTACACCTTC. The chain has TRBV9 and TRBJ1-2; 9 bases line up with TRBD1. CDR3 length: 13 amino acids. The germline CDR1 and CDR2 sequences are SGDLS and YYNGEE. V lost 2 bases, J lost 8 bases, and 4 bases stayed unmatched.